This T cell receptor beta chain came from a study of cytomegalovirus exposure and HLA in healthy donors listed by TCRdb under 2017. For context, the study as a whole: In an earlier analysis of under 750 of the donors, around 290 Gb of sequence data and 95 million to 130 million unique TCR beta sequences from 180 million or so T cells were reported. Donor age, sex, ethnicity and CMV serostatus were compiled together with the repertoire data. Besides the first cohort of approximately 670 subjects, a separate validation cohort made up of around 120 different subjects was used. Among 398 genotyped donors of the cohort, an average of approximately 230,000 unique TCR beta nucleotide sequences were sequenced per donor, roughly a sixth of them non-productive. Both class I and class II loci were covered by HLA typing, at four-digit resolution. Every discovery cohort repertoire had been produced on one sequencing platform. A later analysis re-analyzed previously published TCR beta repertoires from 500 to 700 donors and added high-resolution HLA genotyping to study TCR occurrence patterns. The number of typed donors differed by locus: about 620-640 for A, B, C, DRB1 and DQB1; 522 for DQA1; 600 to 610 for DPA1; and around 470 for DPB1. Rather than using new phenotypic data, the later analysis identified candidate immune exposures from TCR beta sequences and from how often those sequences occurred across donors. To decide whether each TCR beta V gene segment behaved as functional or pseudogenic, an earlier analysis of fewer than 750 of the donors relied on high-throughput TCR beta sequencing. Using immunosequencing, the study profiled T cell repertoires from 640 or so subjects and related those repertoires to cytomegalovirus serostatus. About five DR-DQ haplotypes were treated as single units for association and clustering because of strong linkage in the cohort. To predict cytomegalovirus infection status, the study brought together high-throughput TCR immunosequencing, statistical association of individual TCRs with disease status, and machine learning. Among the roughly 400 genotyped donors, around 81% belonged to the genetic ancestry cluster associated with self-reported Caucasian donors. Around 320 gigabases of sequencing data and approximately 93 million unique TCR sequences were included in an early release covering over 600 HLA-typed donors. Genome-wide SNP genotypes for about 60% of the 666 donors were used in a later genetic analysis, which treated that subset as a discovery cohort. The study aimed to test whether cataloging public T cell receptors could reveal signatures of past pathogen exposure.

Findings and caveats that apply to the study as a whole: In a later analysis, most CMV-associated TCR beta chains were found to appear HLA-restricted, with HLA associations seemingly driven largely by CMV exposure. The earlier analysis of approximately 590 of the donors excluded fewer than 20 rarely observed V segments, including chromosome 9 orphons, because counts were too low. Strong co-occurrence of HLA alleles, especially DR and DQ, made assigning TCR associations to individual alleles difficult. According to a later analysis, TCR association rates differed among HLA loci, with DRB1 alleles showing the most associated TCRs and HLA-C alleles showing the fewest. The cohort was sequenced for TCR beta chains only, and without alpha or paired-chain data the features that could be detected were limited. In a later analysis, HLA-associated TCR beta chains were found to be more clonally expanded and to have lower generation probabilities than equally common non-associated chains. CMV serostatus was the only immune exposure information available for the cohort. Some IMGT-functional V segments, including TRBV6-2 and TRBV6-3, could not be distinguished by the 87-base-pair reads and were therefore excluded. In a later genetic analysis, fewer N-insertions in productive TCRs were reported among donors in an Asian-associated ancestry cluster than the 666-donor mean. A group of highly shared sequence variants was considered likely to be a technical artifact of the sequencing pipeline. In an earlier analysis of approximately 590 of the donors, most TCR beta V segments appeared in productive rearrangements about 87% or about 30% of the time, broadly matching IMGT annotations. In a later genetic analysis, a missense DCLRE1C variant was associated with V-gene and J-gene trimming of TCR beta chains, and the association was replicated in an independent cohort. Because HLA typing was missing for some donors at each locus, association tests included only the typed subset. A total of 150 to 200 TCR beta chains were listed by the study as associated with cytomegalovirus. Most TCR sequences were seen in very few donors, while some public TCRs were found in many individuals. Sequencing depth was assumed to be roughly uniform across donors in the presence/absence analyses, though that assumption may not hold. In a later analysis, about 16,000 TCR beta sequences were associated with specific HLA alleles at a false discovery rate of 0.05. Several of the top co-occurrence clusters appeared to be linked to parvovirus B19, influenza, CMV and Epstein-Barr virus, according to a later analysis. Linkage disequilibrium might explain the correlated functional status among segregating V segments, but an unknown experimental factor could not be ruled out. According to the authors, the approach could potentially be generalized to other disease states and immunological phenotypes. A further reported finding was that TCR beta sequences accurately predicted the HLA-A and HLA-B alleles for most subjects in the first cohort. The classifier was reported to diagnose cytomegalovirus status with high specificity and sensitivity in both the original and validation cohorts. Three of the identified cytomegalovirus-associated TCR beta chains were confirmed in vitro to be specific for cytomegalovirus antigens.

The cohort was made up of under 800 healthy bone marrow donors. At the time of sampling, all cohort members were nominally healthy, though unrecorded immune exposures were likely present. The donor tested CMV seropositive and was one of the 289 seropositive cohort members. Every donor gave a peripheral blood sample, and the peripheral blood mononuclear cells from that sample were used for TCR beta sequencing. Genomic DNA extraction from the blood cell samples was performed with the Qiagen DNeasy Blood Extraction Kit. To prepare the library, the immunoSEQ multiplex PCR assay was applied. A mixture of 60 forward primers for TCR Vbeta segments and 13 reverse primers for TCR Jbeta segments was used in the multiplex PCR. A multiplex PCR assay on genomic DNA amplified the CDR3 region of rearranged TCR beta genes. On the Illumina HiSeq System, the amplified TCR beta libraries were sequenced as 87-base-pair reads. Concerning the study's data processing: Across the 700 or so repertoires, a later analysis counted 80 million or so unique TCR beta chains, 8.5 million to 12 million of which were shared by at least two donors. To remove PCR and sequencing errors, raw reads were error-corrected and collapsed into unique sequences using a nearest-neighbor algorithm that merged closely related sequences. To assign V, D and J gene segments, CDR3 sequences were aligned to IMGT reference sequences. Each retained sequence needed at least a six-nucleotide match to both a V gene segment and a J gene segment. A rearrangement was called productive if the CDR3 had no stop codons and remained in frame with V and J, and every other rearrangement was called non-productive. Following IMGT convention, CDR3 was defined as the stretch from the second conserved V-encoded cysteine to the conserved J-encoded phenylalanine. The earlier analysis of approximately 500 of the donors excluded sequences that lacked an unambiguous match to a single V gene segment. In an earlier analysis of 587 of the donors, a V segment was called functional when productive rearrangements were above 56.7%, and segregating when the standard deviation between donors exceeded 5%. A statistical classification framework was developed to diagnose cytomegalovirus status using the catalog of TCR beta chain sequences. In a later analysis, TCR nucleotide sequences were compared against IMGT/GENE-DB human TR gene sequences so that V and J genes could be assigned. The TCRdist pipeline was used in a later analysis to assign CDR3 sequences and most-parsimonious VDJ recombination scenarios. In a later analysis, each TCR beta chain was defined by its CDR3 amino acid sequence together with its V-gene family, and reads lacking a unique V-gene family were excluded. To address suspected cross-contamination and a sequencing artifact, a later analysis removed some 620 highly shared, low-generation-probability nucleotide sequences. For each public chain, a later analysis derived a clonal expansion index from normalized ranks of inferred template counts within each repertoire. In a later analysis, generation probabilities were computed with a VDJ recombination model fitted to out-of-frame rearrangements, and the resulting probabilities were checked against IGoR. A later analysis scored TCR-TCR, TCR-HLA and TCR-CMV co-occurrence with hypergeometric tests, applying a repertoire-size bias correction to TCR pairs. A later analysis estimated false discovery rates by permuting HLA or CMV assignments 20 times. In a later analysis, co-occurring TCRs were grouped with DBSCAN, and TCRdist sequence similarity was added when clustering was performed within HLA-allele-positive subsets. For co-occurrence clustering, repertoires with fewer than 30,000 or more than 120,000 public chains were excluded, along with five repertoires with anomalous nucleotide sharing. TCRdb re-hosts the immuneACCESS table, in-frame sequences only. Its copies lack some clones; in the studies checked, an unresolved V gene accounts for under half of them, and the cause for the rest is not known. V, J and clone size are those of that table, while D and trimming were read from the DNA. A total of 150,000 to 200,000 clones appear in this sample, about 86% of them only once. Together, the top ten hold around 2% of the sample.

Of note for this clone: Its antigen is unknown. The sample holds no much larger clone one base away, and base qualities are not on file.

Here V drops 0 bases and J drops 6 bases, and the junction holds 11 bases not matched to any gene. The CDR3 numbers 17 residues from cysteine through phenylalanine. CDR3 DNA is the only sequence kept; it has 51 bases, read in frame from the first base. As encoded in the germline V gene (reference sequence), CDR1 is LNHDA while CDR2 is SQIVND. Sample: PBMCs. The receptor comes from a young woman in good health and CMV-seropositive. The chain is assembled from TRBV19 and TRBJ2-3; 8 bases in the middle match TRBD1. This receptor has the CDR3 CASSIDLAGQGVDTQYF. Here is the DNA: TGTGCCAGTAGTATAGATCTTGCAGGACAGGGTGTGGATACGCAGTATTTT.